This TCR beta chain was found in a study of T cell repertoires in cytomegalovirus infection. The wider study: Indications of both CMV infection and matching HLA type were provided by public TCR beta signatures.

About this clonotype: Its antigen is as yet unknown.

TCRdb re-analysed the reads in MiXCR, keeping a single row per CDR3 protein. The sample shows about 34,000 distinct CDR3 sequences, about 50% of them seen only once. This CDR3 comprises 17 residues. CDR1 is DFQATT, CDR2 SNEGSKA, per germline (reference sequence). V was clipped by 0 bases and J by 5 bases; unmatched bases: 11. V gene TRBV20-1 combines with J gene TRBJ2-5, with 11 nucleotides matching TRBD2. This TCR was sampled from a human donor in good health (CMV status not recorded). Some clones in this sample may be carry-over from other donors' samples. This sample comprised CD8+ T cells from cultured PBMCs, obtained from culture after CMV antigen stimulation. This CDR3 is CSARDLVLAGGWETQYF. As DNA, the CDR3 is TGCAGTGCTAGAGATTTAGTCCTAGCGGGAGGATGGGAGACCCAGTACTTC.